Given below is one T cell receptor beta chain in context. Its antigen is currently not known. This entry belongs to a study of T cells expressing NK-cell markers (TCRdb year 2020). Regarding the research as a whole: About 8 donors provided sorted CD3+CD56+NKG2C+, CD3+CD56+NKG2C- and CD3+CD56-NKG2C+ T-cell subsets, whose TCR beta-chain repertoires were profiled. Libraries were sequenced as 2 x 150 bp reads on Illumina HiSeq 2000/2500, MiSeq or NextSeq. Among the eight sequenced donors, only one was HCMV-seronegative, while the other seven were HCMV-seropositive. The study sequenced eight donors, all healthy volunteers chosen at random: three men and five women.

A commercial ELISA kit detecting HCMV-specific IgG in serum was used to determine HCMV serostatus. Peripheral blood mononuclear cells were isolated from blood by Ficoll density gradient centrifugation. Sequencing was carried out with an Illumina HiSeq 2000. 5'RACE template switching, by which a universal primer site and unique molecular identifiers were added, was used to make TCR beta cDNA libraries. cDNA synthesis was primed from the TCR beta constant segment, followed by two successive PCR amplification steps. Concerning the study's data processing: MIGEC was used to demultiplex reads and group reads by UMI, and MiTCR was used to assemble and quantify clonotypes. To remove erroneous sequences, TCR cDNA sequences were retained only when supported by two or more reads. The tcR package was used for downstream repertoire analysis, with clonotypes matched between fractions based on CDR3 nucleotide sequence plus V segment. Antigen specificity was annotated against VDJdb with VDJmatch, allowing one amino acid substitution in CDR3. TCRdb reprocessed the reads, so every CDR3 protein sequence counts as one entry and DNA is not shown. V and J calls and clone size were set by TCRdb, not the authors. This sample's table lists about 150,000 distinct CDR3 sequences. In total, the top ten clones hold more than 35% of the sample.

The CDR3 goes from the cysteine to the phenylalanine over 14 residues. There is no recorded DNA. CDR1 and CDR2 are drawn from the germline V gene (reference sequence): SSHAT, FNYEAQ. Results and caveats for the whole study, not just this receptor: In several donors, the dominant CD3+CD56+NKG2C+ clonotypes were among the top 10 CD8+ clonotypes and accounted for roughly 1.0-8% of CD8+ T cells. Those dominant clonotypes were again the most abundant among CD3+CD56-NKG2C+ cells in a handful of donors, at about 25-65%. It remained unclear whether the expanded NKG2C-expressing T cell clones were specific for HCMV antigens.

The source of this sequence is a woman aged 45 to 65 in good health. Donor details come from another sample of the same person, matched by shared clones. In this chain, TRBV7-7 is recombined with TRBJ2-5; without DNA, the TCRdb call of TRBD1 cannot be checked. Sequenced material: blood T cells: a sorted CD56 or NKG2C T cell subset, CD4+ or CD8+ T cells, or bulk PBMC T cells (not recorded which). The CDR3 protein is CASSPRDQQGTQYF.